This T cell receptor (beta chain) was retrieved from a study of human thymus T cells. Libraries were prepared by immunoSEQ multiplex PCR; TCRdb keeps only in-frame clonotypes and omits some of them. The sample includes 120,000 or so clones, around 94% of them seen just once. Corrective cardiac surgery supplied the resected thymus tissue. It was healthy Finnish infants having corrective surgery for congenital heart defects who were the donors. Study results and limitations: In thymic and blood repertoires alike, V and J usage looked biased.

V lost 5 bases and J lost 3; bases outside the gene matches: 12. The V gene's germline CDR1 is SGHTA and CDR2 FQGNSA. CDR3 length: 18 amino acids. Comments on this clone: Antigen: not known.

This TCR was recovered from a boy younger than two with a congenital heart defect but otherwise immunologically healthy. Sequencing was performed on thymus tissue. The chain combines TRBV7-2 with TRBJ2-7; 14 positions agree with TRBD2. CDR3 residues: CASSPLRTSGGTYYEQYF. In DNA, the CDR3 is TGTGCCAGCAGCCCCCTTCGGACTAGCGGGGGGACCTACTACGAGCAGTACTTC.